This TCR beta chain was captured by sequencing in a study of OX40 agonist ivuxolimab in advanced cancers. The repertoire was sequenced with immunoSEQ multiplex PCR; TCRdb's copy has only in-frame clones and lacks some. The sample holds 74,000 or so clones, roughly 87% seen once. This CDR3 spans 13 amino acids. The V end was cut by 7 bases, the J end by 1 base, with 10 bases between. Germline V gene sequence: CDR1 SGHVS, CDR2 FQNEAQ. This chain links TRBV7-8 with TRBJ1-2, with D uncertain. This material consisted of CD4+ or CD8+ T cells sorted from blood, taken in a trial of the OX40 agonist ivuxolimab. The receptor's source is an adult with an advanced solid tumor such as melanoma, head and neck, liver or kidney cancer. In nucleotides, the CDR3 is TGTGCCAGCAACGCAGGACTTAACTATGGCTACACCTTC. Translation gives CASNAGLNYGYTF.